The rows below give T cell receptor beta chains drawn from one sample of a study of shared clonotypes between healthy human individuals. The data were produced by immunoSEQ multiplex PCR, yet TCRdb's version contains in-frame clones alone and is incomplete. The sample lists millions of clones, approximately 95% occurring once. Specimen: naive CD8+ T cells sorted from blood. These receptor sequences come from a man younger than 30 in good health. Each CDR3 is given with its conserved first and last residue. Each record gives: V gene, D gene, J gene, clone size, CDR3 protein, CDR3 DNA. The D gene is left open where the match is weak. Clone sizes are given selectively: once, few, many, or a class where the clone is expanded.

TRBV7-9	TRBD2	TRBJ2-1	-	CASSSPGLAGESSYNEQFF	TGTGCCAGCAGCTCTCCGGGACTAGCGGGGGAGAGCTCCTACAATGAGCAGTTCTTC
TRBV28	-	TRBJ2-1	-	CASSLGQGSYNEQFF	TGTGCCAGCAGTTTGGGGCAGGGGAGTTACAATGAGCAGTTCTTC
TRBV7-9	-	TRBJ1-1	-	CASSPPQHPEAFF	TGTGCCAGCAGTCCCCCCCAACACCCTGAAGCTTTCTTT
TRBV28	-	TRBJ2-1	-	CASSYRNNEQFF	TGTGCCAGCAGTTACCGGAACAATGAGCAGTTCTTC
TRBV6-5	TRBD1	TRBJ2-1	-	CASSWGQPDEQFF	TGTGCCAGCAGTTGGGGACAGCCCGATGAGCAGTTCTTC
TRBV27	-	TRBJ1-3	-	CASSLQSSGNTIYF	TGTGCCAGCAGTTTACAGAGCTCTGGAAACACCATATATTTT
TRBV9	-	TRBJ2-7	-	CASSPPGTYEQYF	TGTGCCAGCAGCCCCCCGGGGACCTACGAGCAGTACTTC
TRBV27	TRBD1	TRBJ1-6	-	CASRQGAYNSPLHF	TGTGCCAGCAGACAGGGGGCGTATAATTCACCCCTCCACTTT
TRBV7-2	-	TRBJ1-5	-	CASSQELGVQPQHF	TGTGCCAGCAGCCAGGAGCTAGGGGTTCAGCCCCAGCATTTT
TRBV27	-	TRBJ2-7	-	CASSFVGANDEQYF	TGTGCCAGCAGTTTTGTGGGGGCAAACGACGAGCAGTACTTC
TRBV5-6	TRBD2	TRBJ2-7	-	CASSLGLAEGEQYF	TGTGCCAGCAGCCTCGGACTAGCGGAGGGGGAGCAGTACTTC
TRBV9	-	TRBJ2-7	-	CASSVAPGAYEQYF	TGTGCCAGCAGCGTAGCCCCCGGGGCTTACGAGCAGTACTTC
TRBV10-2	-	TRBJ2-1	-	CASSESTGHNEQFF	TGCGCCAGCAGTGAGTCGACAGGACACAATGAGCAGTTCTTC
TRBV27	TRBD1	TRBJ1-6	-	CASSVGQGYNSPLHF	TGTGCCAGCAGTGTAGGACAGGGATATAATTCACCCCTCCACTTT
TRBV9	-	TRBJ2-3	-	CASSVGTDTQYF	TGTGCCAGCAGCGTCGGGACAGATACGCAGTATTTT
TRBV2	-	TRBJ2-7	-	CASSEDVRASKWTYEQYF	TGTGCCAGCAGTGAAGACGTGAGGGCTAGCAAGTGGACCTACGAGCAGTACTTC
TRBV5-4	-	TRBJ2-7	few	CASSPGAAYEQYF	TGTGCCAGCAGCCCCGGGGCCGCCTACGAGCAGTACTTC
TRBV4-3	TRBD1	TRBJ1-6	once	CASSQDGQGDNSPLHF	TGCGCCAGCAGCCAAGACGGACAGGGGGATAATTCACCCCTCCACTTT
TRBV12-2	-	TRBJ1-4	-	CASRLRTGKATNEKLFF	TGTGCAAGTCGCTTACGGACAGGGAAGGCAACTAATGAAAAACTGTTTTTT
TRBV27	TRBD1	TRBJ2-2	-	CASSFLAGQGGTGELFF	TGTGCCAGCAGTTTTTTAGCCGGACAGGGAGGCACCGGGGAGCTGTTTTTT
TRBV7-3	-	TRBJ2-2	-	CASQTEASDTGELFF	TGTGCCAGCCAAACTGAGGCTAGCGACACCGGGGAGCTGTTTTTT
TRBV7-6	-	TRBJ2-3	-	CASSLATDTDTQYF	TGTGCCAGCAGCTTAGCGACCGACACAGATACGCAGTATTTT
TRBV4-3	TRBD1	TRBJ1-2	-	CASSRRTGGENGYTF	TGCGCCAGCAGCCGTAGGACAGGGGGCGAAAATGGCTACACCTTC
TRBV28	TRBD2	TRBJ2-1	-	CASSLGGSYNEQFF	TGTGCCAGCAGCCTGGGAGGGTCCTACAATGAGCAGTTCTTC
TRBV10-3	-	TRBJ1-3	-	CAISGEGNTIYF	TGTGCCATCAGTGGTGAGGGAAACACCATATATTTT
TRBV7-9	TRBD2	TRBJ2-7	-	CASSPPGTRTYEQYF	TGTGCCAGCAGCCCTCCGGGGACTAGAACCTACGAGCAGTACTTC
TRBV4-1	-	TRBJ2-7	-	CASSHLSASSSYEQYF	TGCGCCAGCAGCCACCTATCGGCGAGCTCCTCCTACGAGCAGTACTTC
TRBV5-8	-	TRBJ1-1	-	CASSPYMGTEAFF	TGTGCCAGCAGCCCCTATATGGGGACTGAAGCTTTCTTT
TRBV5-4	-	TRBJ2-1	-	CASSPLDNEQFF	TGTGCCAGCAGCCCCCTCGACAATGAGCAGTTCTTC
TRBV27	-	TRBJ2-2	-	CASKTGTGELFF	TGTGCCAGCAAAACAGGGACCGGGGAGCTGTTTTTT
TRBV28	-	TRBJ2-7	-	CASGGPALVNEQYF	TGTGCCAGCGGGGGCCCGGCCCTGGTTAATGAGCAGTACTTC
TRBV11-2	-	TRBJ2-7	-	CASSLPDRTHEQYF	TGTGCCAGCAGCTTGCCCGACAGGACGCACGAGCAGTACTTC
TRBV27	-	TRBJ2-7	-	CASSLDWDSYEQYF	TGTGCCAGCAGTTTGGATTGGGACTCCTACGAGCAGTACTTC
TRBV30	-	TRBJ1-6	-	CAWMGGYNSPLHF	TGTGCCTGGATGGGGGGCTATAATTCACCCCTCCACTTT
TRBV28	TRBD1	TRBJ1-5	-	CASSPRQGGYQPQHF	TGTGCCAGCAGTCCACGACAGGGGGGATACCAGCCCCAGCATTTT
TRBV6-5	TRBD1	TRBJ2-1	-	CASSYAQGQGYNEQFF	TGTGCCAGCAGTTACGCACAGGGACAGGGCTACAATGAGCAGTTCTTC